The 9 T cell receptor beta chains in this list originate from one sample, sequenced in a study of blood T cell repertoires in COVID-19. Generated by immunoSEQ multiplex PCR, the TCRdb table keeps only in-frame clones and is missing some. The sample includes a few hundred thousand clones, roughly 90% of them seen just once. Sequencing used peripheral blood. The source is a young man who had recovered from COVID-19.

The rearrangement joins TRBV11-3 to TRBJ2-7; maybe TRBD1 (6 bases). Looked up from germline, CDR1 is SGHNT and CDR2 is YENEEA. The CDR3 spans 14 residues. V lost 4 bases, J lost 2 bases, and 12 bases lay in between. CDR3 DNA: TGTGCCAGCAGCTCCTCGCAGGGGCCCTACGAGCAGTACTTC. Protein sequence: CASSSSQGPYEQYF.

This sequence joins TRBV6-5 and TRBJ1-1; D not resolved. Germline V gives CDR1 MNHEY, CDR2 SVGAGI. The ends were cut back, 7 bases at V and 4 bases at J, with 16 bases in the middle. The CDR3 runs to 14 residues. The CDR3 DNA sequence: TGTGCCAGCACCATGGCCGCCTCTGGCACTGAAGCTTTCTTT. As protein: CASTMAASGTEAFF.

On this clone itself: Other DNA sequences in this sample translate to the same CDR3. CDR3 loop: CASSLGQLNTEAFF. CDR3 in DNA: TGTGCCAGCAGCTTGGGACAGTTGAACACTGAAGCTTTCTTT. This chain connects TRBV7-2 to TRBJ1-1; 7 positions agree with TRBD1. The ends lost 3 bases at V and 0 bases at J; junction bases unmatched: 1. This CDR3 comprises 14 residues. Germline-derived CDR1 and CDR2 are SGHTA and FQGNSA.

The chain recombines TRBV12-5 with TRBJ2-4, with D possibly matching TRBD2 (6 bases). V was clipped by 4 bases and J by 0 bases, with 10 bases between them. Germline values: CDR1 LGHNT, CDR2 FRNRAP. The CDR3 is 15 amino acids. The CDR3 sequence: CASGSRDLAKNIQYF. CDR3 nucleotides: TGTGCTAGTGGTTCCCGGGACTTAGCCAAAAACATTCAGTACTTC.

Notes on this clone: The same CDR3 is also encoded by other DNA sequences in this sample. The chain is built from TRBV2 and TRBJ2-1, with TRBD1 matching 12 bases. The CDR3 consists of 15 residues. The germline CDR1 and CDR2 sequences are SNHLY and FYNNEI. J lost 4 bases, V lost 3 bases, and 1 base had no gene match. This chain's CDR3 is CASSEGQGAYNEQFF. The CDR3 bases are TGTGCCAGCAGTGAGGGACAGGGGGCTTACAATGAGCAGTTCTTC.

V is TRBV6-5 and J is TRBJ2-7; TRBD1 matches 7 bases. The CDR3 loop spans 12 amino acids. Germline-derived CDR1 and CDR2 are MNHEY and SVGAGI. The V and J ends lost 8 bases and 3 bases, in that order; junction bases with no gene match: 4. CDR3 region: CASPTGDYEQYF. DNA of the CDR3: TGTGCCAGCCCAACAGGGGACTACGAGCAGTACTTC.

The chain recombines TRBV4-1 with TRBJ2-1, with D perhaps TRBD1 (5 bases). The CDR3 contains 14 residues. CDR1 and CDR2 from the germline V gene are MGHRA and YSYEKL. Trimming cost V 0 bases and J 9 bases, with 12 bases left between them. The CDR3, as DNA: TGCGCCAGCAGCCAAGATGTCGTGGGGCTTGAGCAGTTCTTC. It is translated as CASSQDVVGLEQFF.

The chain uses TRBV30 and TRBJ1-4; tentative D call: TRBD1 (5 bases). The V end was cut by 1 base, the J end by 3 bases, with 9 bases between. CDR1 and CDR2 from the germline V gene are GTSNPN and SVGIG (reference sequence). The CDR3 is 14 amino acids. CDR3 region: CAWSAGMSNEKLFF. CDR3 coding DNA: TGTGCCTGGAGTGCAGGGATGTCTAATGAAAAACTGTTTTTT.

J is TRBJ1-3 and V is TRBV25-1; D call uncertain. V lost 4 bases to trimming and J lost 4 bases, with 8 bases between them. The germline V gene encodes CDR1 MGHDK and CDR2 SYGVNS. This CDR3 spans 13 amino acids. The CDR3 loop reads CASSVVGGNTIYF. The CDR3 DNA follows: TGTGCCAGCAGTGTGGTCGGGGGAAACACCATATATTTT.